Each of the 15 T cell receptor beta chains below was sequenced from the same sample in a study of blood T cells in healthy people across ages. Alongside a J-beta primer mix, a sample-barcoded 5' primer served in a second PCR lasting roughly 7 to 11 cycles. A single record per CDR3 protein comes from TCRdb applying MiXCR to the 5' RACE reads. The sample yields fewer than 1 million distinct CDR3 sequences, approximately 48% seen once. The sequenced material came from blood. All receptors come from a man aged 60-69 years in good health.

The genes are TRBV29-1 and TRBJ2-1, with unresolved D. The DNA end is a closer match to TRBJ2-7, so the J assignment may be wrong. CDR1 and CDR2 from the germline V gene are SQVTM and ANQGSEA. The CDR3 runs to 11 residues. Written as DNA, the CDR3 is TGCAGCGTTGAAAATTGGGGCGAGCAGTACTTC. It is translated as CSVENWGEQYF.

The chain employs TRBV11-2 and TRBJ1-6; 8 nucleotides match TRBD1. Germline CDR1 reads SGHAT; CDR2 reads FQNNGV. The CDR3 is made up of 15 amino acids. V shed 2 bases, J shed 7 bases, and the junction held 4 bases outside the gene matches. CDR3 coding DNA: TGTGCCAGCAGCTTAAGTCAGGGGGCGAATTCACCCCTCCACTTT. Protein: CASSLSQGANSPLHF.

The V gene is TRBV28, the J gene TRBJ2-2; D is perhaps TRBD1 or TRBD2 (5 bases each). The CDR3 covers 17 residues. Deletions cut 4 bases from V and 4 bases from J, with 19 bases between. In germline, CDR1 is MDHEN, CDR2 SYDVKM. Here the CDR3 DNA reads TGTGCCAGCAGTTCGAGGGGTGGCGGAACCCTCACCGGGGAGCTGTTTTTT. It is translated as CASSSRGGGTLTGELFF. Full variable domain (outside the CDR3, taken from reference TRBV28 and TRBJ2-2): DVKVTQSSRYLVKRTGEKVFLECVQDMDHENMFWYRQDPGLGLRLIYFSYDVKMKEKGDIPEGYSVSREKKERFSLILESASTNQTSMYLCASSSRGGGTLTGELFFGEGSRLTVL.

The chain uses TRBV5-5 and TRBJ1-1, with D possibly TRBD1 on 6 matching bases. The CDR3 contains 14 residues. V gave up 4 bases and J gave up 4 bases, with 14 bases separating them. CDR1 is SGHKS, CDR2 YYEKEE, per germline (reference sequence). This CDR3 is CASSRPGQVTEAFF. CDR3 DNA sequence: TGTGCCAGCAGCCGACCGGGACAAGTCACTGAAGCTTTCTTT.

This clonotype showed up just a few times. The chain links TRBV19 to TRBJ1-2, with 9 bases identical to TRBD1. Per the germline V gene, CDR1 is LNHDA and CDR2 is SQIVND (reference sequence). The ends lost 6 bases at V and 4 bases at J; junction bases unmatched: 3. The CDR3 consists of 13 residues. CDR3 in DNA: TGTGCCAGTAGGATGACAGGGGGCTATGGCTACACCTTC. Protein sequence: CASRMTGGYGYTF.

This clonotype was observed a handful of times. V gene TRBV20-1 combines with J gene TRBJ2-4; D is unclear. The CDR3 spans 14 residues. Germline V gives CDR1 DFQATT, CDR2 SNEGSKA (reference sequence). Trimming cost V 6 bases and J 1 base, with 13 bases left between them. The CDR3 region has the DNA TGCAGTGCGGGCAGAGATCGGGCCAAAAACATTCAGTACTTC. Encoded protein: CSAGRDRAKNIQYF.

The chain links TRBV6-5 to TRBJ1-2, with 8 bases that match TRBD1. This CDR3 has 14 amino acids. J was trimmed by 7 bases and V by 6 bases; bases with no gene match: 10. CDR1 is MNHEY and CDR2 is SVGAGI in the germline V gene. This CDR3 is CASSPRGQVPGYTF. The CDR3 nucleotides read TGTGCCAGCAGCCCGAGGGGACAGGTTCCTGGCTACACCTTC.

This clonotype has a handful of counts. This chain connects TRBV11-3 to TRBJ2-1; D could derive from TRBD1 or TRBD2 (5 bases each). The CDR3 runs 15 residues. The germline gives CDR1 SGHNT, CDR2 YENEEA. V shed 2 bases and J shed 2 bases, with 10 bases lying between them. The CDR3 spells CASSLRDEAYNEQFF. CDR3 sequence (DNA): TGTGCCAGCAGCTTAAGGGACGAGGCCTACAATGAGCAGTTCTTC.

The chain couples TRBV20-1 to TRBJ2-1, with D possibly called TRBD1 or TRBD2 (6 bases each). CDR3 length: 15 amino acids. The V gene lost 5 bases and the J gene lost 0 bases, with 14 bases spanning the gap. CDR1 DFQATT and CDR2 SNEGSKA come from the germline V gene (reference sequence). This CDR3 reads CSAYPGASSYNEQFF. The CDR3 bases are TGCAGTGCTTACCCGGGGGCGAGCTCCTACAATGAGCAGTTCTTC.

The chain uses TRBV7-9 and TRBJ1-3; D uncertain. There are 13 residues in the CDR3. The germline V gene encodes CDR1 SEHNR and CDR2 FQNEAQ (reference sequence). Trimming shortened V by 4 bases and J by 2 bases, and 6 bases separated the two germline ends. The CDR3 reads CASSSYPGNTIYF. CDR3 DNA sequence: TGTGCCAGCAGCTCCTATCCTGGAAACACCATATATTTT.

This clonotype was seen a handful of times. J is TRBJ2-1 and V is TRBV6-5; D call uncertain. The CDR3 has 18 amino acids. From germline, CDR1 is MNHEY and CDR2 SVGAGI. V was cut by 5 bases and J by 0 bases, with 20 bases left in between. CDR3 amino acids: CASSHRVSTMNSYNEQFF. In DNA form, the CDR3 reads TGTGCCAGCAGTCACCGTGTGAGCACCATGAACTCCTACAATGAGCAGTTCTTC.

This sequence joins TRBV6-1 and TRBJ2-2; 9 bases line up with TRBD2. The junction had 18 bases not matched to a gene; V was cut back by 6 bases and J by 7 bases. Per germline, CDR1 MNHNS and CDR2 SASEGT. The CDR3 runs to 18 residues. The CDR3 is CASSPWASGNQRVGELFF. Written as DNA, the CDR3 is TGTGCCAGCAGCCCGTGGGCTAGCGGGAACCAACGGGTCGGGGAGCTGTTTTTT.

The gene calls are TRBV4-3 and TRBJ2-5; tentative D call: TRBD2 (5 bases). CDR1 and CDR2 from the germline V gene are LGHNA and YSLEER. This CDR3 has 16 residues. Trimming removed 0 bases at V and 2 bases at J, with 13 bases between. CDR3 amino acids: CASSQDSGRSQETQYF. The CDR3 coding sequence is TGCGCCAGCAGCCAAGATTCTGGGAGAAGTCAAGAGACCCAGTACTTC.

This clonotype appeared a single time. The rearrangement joins TRBV10-1 to TRBJ1-1; no reliable D call. Germline V lookup: CDR1 WNHNN, CDR2 SYGVQD (reference sequence). V lost 2 bases and J 3 bases, leaving 10 bases between the germline ends. There are 14 residues in the CDR3. CDR3 sequence: CASSETVGYTEAFF. The CDR3 DNA follows: TGCGCCAGCAGTGAGACAGTCGGATACACTGAAGCTTTCTTT.

The chain carries TRBV29-1 and TRBJ2-5; possible D gene TRBD1, 5 bases. The CDR3 contains 13 residues. Trimming stripped 8 bases from V and 11 bases from J, with 24 bases between. Germline CDR1 SQVTM, CDR2 ANQGSEA. The CDR3: CSLGHKEYYKQYF. The DNA of the CDR3 is TGCAGCCTCGGACACAAGGAGTACTACAAGCAGTACTTC. Full variable domain (missing parts from reference TRBV29-1 and TRBJ2-5): SAVISQKPSRDICQRGTSLTIQCQVDSQVTMMFWYRQQPGQSLTLIATANQGSEATYESGFVIDKFPISRPNLTFSTLTVSNMSPEDSSIYLCSLGHKEYYKQYFGPGTRLLVL.